The rows below give T cell receptor beta chains drawn from one sample of a study of CD8+CD57+ T cells in acquired aplastic anemia. A single record per CDR3 protein comes from TCRdb applying MiXCR to the reads. Of approximately 58,000 distinct CDR3 sequences in the sample, approximately 50% were seen once. The source material was sorted CD4+, CD8+, or CD8+CD57+ T cells (not recorded which) from PBMCs. The receptors come from a human donor with aplastic anemia. Both conserved end residues are trimmed from each CDR3. D genes are given only for firm matches.

j_call d_call v_call cdr3_aa
TRBJ1-3 - TRBV29-1 SSQGSGNTIY
TRBJ2-7 - TRBV29-1 SVMQGSYEQY
TRBJ1-4 - TRBV24-1 ATSDPRSRREKLF
TRBJ2-3 TRBD2 TRBV11-2 ASSLDSGGALDTQY
TRBJ2-7 - TRBV25-1 ASQDRESYEQY
TRBJ2-7 - TRBV7-6 ASSHYRDPYYEQY
TRBJ1-4 - TRBV25-1 ASSEFGAAEKLF
TRBJ2-1 - TRBV7-8 ASSPRDPEAGNEQF
TRBJ2-7 - TRBV3-1 ASSQVNSRTYEQY
TRBJ2-5 TRBD1 TRBV15 ATSRSDGQGRETQY
TRBJ1-2 TRBD1 TRBV15 ATSVWDRVHT
TRBJ2-3 - TRBV7-2 ASSLAPTGITDTQY
TRBJ1-5 - TRBV9 ASSVLGEDRRGNQPQH
TRBJ1-2 - TRBV2 ASSDWQGGYT
TRBJ2-7 TRBD1 TRBV7-9 ASSPGQGTYEQY
TRBJ1-2 - TRBV19 ASSMRGLNYGYT
TRBJ1-2 - TRBV9 ASSVYQTATNGYT
TRBJ1-2 TRBD1 TRBV15 ATSRGGGQGIGGYT
TRBJ2-3 TRBD1 TRBV2 ARRTGGSDTQY
TRBJ2-7 - TRBV25-1 ASMGDPSYEQY
TRBJ1-2 TRBD1 TRBV11-2 ASSPTGGGYGYT
TRBJ2-3 - TRBV9 ASSPSGNTQY
TRBJ1-1 TRBD1 TRBV18 ASSQGQGNTEAF
TRBJ1-5 - TRBV19 ASSMGDTSQPQH
TRBJ1-2 - TRBV29-1 SVMTGVYGYT
TRBJ1-6 - TRBV19 ASKPAGQINSPLH
TRBJ2-1 - TRBV15 ATSRDPYSYNEQF
TRBJ1-1 - TRBV5-6 ASTRATANTEAF
TRBJ1-1 - TRBV6-2/TRBV6-3 ASSYNPGGTEAF
TRBJ1-2 TRBD1 TRBV27 ASSSTGIHYGYT
TRBJ1-1 - TRBV20-1 SARATGKGTEAF
TRBJ2-5 TRBD2 TRBV19 ASRPTGGETQY
TRBJ1-2 TRBD1 TRBV2 ASRSPGQGFGYT
TRBJ2-3 - TRBV10-3 AISETNLGTDTQY
TRBJ1-6 - TRBV7-2 ASSLAVINSPLH
TRBJ2-1 - TRBV29-1 SVSENNEQF
TRBJ1-2 - TRBV7-2 ASSLLDQSGYT
TRBJ2-1 TRBD2 TRBV7-2 ASRTSGNEQF
TRBJ1-1 - TRBV6-1 ASRFLQAMNTEAF
TRBJ2-1 TRBD2 TRBV11-2 ASSRTSGVRPQQF
TRBJ1-1 - TRBV5-6 ASSWDQNTEAF
TRBJ2-7 - TRBV10-2 ASSEGNEQY
TRBJ2-1 TRBD2 TRBV6-2/TRBV6-3 ASRLGTSGGFVNEQF
TRBJ2-3 TRBD1 TRBV29-1 SERGTGGTDTQY
TRBJ1-3 - TRBV15 ATSRSQGLVDTIY
TRBJ1-2 - TRBV10-1 ASSETRNYGYT
TRBJ2-7 TRBD2 TRBV7-6 ASSLASGRAYGSPYEQY
TRBJ1-5 - TRBV9 ASSVGVSRNQPQH
TRBJ2-1 TRBD2 TRBV4-1 ASSPRGGAGNNEQL
TRBJ2-3 - TRBV4-2 ASSQDFAVGVTDTQY
TRBJ1-2 - TRBV29-1 SVITGRGDNYGYT
TRBJ1-2 TRBD1 TRBV7-3 ASSLVDRVHGYT
TRBJ1-5 - TRBV20-1 SVPSQGNQPQH
TRBJ2-1 - TRBV15 ATSKDSYNEQF
TRBJ2-1 TRBD2 TRBV11-2 ASSLGLAGTHNEQF
TRBJ2-2 - TRBV24-1 ATSDFRQANTGELF
TRBJ1-6 - TRBV4-1 ASSRPGNSPLH
TRBJ1-2 - TRBV29-1 SVVGSSYGYT
TRBJ2-5 - TRBV19 ASSIRGGRETQY
TRBJ2-5 - TRBV7-2 ASSLGGRETQY